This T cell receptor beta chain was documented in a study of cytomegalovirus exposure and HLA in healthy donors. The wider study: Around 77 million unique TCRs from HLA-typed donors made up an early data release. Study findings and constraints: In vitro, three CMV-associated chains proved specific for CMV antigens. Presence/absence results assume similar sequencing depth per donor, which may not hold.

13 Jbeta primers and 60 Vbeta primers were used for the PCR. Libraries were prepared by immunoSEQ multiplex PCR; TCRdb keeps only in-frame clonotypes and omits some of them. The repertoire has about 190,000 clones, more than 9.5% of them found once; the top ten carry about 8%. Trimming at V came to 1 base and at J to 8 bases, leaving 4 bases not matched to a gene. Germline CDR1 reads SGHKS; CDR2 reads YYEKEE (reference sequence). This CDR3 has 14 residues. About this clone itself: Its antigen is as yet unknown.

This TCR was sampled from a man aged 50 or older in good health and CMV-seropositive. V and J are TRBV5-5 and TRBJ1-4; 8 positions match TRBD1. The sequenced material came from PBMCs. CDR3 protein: CASSLQGAREKLFF. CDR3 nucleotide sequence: TGTGCCAGCAGCTTGCAGGGGGCGAGGGAAAAACTGTTTTTT.